This T cell receptor beta chain was sequenced in a study of blood T cell repertoires in COVID-19. Study summary: T cells, B-cell-depleted T cells, or PBMCs provided the cDNA or gDNA that served as material.

Study processing details: It was from reference gene primer amplification that nucleated cell counts were estimated. Assay used: immunoSEQ multiplex PCR; TCRdb lists only in-frame clones, some missing. The D gene and trimming were derived from the DNA, and the V and J assignments and clone size from that table. The data show 35,000 to 45,000 clones, around 92% seen once. Trimming removed 0 bases from V and 4 bases from J, with 15 bases in between. CDR3 length: 16 residues. The germline CDR1 and CDR2 sequences are SGHRS and YFSETQ. This receptor was identified in a woman over 75 with acute or convalescent COVID-19. V usage is TRBV5-1 and J usage is TRBJ2-3; D perhaps matches TRBD2 (7 bases). The sample comprised peripheral blood. The CDR3 is CASSLVTGGAADTQYF. The CDR3 DNA sequence: TGCGCCAGCAGCTTGGTTACGGGGGGCGCGGCAGATACGCAGTATTTT. Full variable domain (remainder filled in from reference TRBV5-1 and TRBJ2-3): KAGVTQTPRYLIKTRGQQVTLSCSPISGHRSVSWYQQTPGQGLQFLFEYFSETQRNKGNFPGRFSGRQFSNSRSEMNVSTLELGDSALYLCASSLVTGGAADTQYFGPGTRLTVL.